The clone carrying this T cell receptor beta chain was detected ten times or more. What it recognizes is unknown. This sample stems from a study of T cells in Graves' hyperthyroidism and ophthalmopathy. Findings and caveats of the study: The model's output predicted ophthalmopathy at a median of approximately 6.5 months prior to onset.

Amplification of TCR beta CDR3 regions was performed using RNA transcripts as template. TCR CDR3 underwent first-round RT-PCR with the HTBI primer set. TCRdb redid the calling of the multiplex PCR reads with MiXCR, one entry per CDR3 protein. The repertoire holds about 420,000 distinct CDR3 sequences, with 15% to 18% as singletons. The hyperthyroidism patients had all been newly diagnosed, and their disease duration was under 2 months. Their ages ranged from 18 to 65 years. Exclusion of a patient resulted from uncontrolled infection, other autoimmune disease, pregnancy or lactation. Fresh peripheral blood, 10 ml, was the source of the PBMCs. Trimming at V came to 6 bases and at J to 5 bases, leaving 8 bases not matched to a gene. CDR1 and CDR2 (germline): KGHDR, SFDVKD. The CDR3 extends over 15 amino acids.

Source material: blood. The J gene is TRBJ2-1, the V gene TRBV24-1, with 8 bases lining up with TRBD2. This TCR was recovered from a woman between 18 and 29 years old with Graves' hyperthyroidism. The CDR3 loop reads CATSRSGGWDNEQFF. CDR3 DNA: TGTGCCACCAGTCGGAGCGGGGGCTGGGACAATGAGCAGTTCTTC.